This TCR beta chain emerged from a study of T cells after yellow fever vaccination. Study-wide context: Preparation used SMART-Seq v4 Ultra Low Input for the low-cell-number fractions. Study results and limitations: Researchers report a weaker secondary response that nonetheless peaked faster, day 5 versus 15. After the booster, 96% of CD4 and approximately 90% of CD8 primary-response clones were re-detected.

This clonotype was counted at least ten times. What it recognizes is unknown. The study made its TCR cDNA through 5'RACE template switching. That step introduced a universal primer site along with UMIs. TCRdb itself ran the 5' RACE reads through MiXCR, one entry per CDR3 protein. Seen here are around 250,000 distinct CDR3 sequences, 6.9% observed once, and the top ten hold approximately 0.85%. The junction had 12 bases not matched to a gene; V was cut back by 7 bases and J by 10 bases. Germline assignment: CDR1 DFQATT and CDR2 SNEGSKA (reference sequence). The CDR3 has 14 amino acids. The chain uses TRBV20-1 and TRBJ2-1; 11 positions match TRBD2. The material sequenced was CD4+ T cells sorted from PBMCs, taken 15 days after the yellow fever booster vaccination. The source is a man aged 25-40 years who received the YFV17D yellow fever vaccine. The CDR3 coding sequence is TGCAGTGTTAAAGGACTAGCGGGCTCTCCGGAGCAGTTCTTC. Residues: CSVKGLAGSPEQFF.